A selection of T cell receptor beta chains follows, all from one sample in a study of radiotherapy plus CTLA-4 blockade in lung cancer. The table came from immunoSEQ multiplex PCR; TCRdb's copy has only in-frame clones and leaves some out. The table records tens of thousands of clones, approximately 84% of them present only once. The source was peripheral blood, collected from a patient treated with radiotherapy plus ipilimumab. These receptors were taken from a human donor with non-small cell lung cancer who had a partial response to radiotherapy plus ipilimumab. Each CDR3 is given without its conserved first and last residue. The D gene is left open where the match is weak.

cdr3_aa: ASSPSRDYQETQY
v_call: TRBV18
cdr3_length: 13
d_call: -

cdr3_aa: ASSLGPGLAGAGTDTQY
v_call: TRBV11-3
cdr3_length: 17
d_call: TRBD2

cdr3_aa: ASNPTLETGRYGYT
v_call: TRBV4-1
cdr3_length: 14
d_call: -

cdr3_aa: VRSPGSYRDEEQY
v_call: TRBV7-5
cdr3_length: 13
d_call: -

cdr3_aa: ASSLSTGLGGYT
v_call: TRBV7-9
cdr3_length: 12
d_call: TRBD1

cdr3_aa: ASGISPGQGNYGYT
v_call: TRBV19
cdr3_length: 14
d_call: TRBD1

cdr3_aa: ASSQDGTNEQY
v_call: TRBV4-2
cdr3_length: 11
d_call: -

cdr3_aa: ASSLGDRVSPLH
v_call: TRBV28
cdr3_length: 12
d_call: TRBD1

cdr3_aa: ASSLFWFGSSGSSDEQF
v_call: TRBV28
cdr3_length: 17
d_call: TRBD2

cdr3_aa: ASSIELLYGRNYGYT
v_call: TRBV19
cdr3_length: 15
d_call: -

cdr3_aa: ASSQGAGEGETQY
v_call: TRBV4-1
cdr3_length: 13
d_call: TRBD2

cdr3_aa: AWSVGLLAGVNTGELF
v_call: TRBV30
cdr3_length: 16
d_call: TRBD2

cdr3_aa: ASRRVDTGELF
v_call: TRBV27
cdr3_length: 11
d_call: -